These 14 T cell receptor beta chains came from one sample sequenced in a study of blood T cell repertoires in COVID-19. Clones were read by immunoSEQ multiplex PCR, and TCRdb kept only the in-frame ones, dropping some. The sample yields 200,000 to 250,000 clones, approximately 90% seen once. Sequences were obtained from PBMCs or T cells enriched from blood (not recorded which). Receptors originate from a man younger than 35 with acute COVID-19.

This chain links TRBV3-1 (or the pseudogene TRBV3-2) with TRBJ2-2, with no clear D. The ends were cut back, 4 bases at V and 4 bases at J, with 19 bases in the middle. Germline loops: CDR1 LGHDT, CDR2 YNNKEL (reference sequence). The CDR3 covers 17 residues. The CDR3 coding sequence is TGTGCCAGCAGCCCCACCCTAGGTTTTATGGGCACCGGGGAGCTGTTTTTT. It translates to CASSPTLGFMGTGELFF.

In this sample, this clone turned up a few times. The gene calls are TRBV5-1 and TRBJ2-3; a possible D gene is TRBD2 (5 bases). The germline V gene encodes CDR1 SGHRS and CDR2 YFSETQ. Trimming shortened V by 2 bases and J by 4 bases, and 11 bases separated the two germline ends. The CDR3 loop spans 14 amino acids. CDR3 sequence: CASSFEEAADTQYF. CDR3 nucleotides: TGCGCCAGCAGCTTTGAGGAGGCCGCAGATACGCAGTATTTT.

This clone was counted many times. This chain joins TRBV19 and TRBJ1-5; 7 nucleotides line up with TRBD1. The germline CDR1 and CDR2 sequences are LNHDA and SQIVND (reference sequence). V lost 5 bases to trimming and J lost 0 bases; unmatched junction nucleotides: 10. The CDR3 consists of 17 residues. The CDR3 DNA follows: TGTGCCAGTAGTGCCTCCCGGGACAGTTATAGCAATCAGCCCCAGCATTTT. This translates into CASSASRDSYSNQPQHF. Supplemented by reference TRBV19 and TRBJ1-5, the full variable domain reads DGGITQSPKYLFRKEGQNVTLSCEQNLNHDAMYWYRQDPGQGLRLIYYSQIVNDFQKGDIAEGYSVSREKKESFPLTVTSAQKNPTAFYLCASSASRDSYSNQPQHFGDGTRLSIL.

The chain is built from TRBV27 and TRBJ1-2, with 7 bases fitting TRBD1. The CDR3 is made up of 13 amino acids. The germline gives CDR1 MNHEY, CDR2 SMNVEV (reference sequence). Losses at the gene ends were 7 bases for V and 5 bases for J; bases not matched to a gene: 7. CDR3 sequence reads: CASKPGQRYGYTF. CDR3 nucleotide sequence: TGTGCCAGCAAGCCGGGACAGAGATATGGCTACACCTTC.

This clone was seen only a few times. The chain is built from TRBV9 and TRBJ2-1; D is ambiguous. In germline, CDR1 is SGDLS, CDR2 YYNGEE. This CDR3 region has 15 residues. The V end lost 2 bases, the J end lost 0 bases, and 9 bases lay between the germline ends. DNA for the CDR3: TGTGCCAGCAGCGTCCGCACTACCTCCTACAATGAGCAGTTCTTC. Its protein is CASSVRTTSYNEQFF.

The rearrangement joins TRBV6-2 or TRBV6-3 to TRBJ1-1, with 10 bases that match TRBD1. There are 17 residues in the CDR3. Germline CDR1 reads MNHEY; CDR2 reads SVGEGT. V was clipped by 5 bases and J by 2 bases; unmatched bases: 11. The CDR3 protein is CASSLSGTGDSNTEAFF. The CDR3 DNA reads as TGTGCCAGCAGTCTCTCCGGGACAGGGGATAGTAACACTGAAGCTTTCTTT.

The CDR3, as DNA: TGTGCCAGCAGCCTGAGACTAGCGGGAGCCCAGGCATTCTACGAGCAGTACTTC. Its translation is CASSLRLAGAQAFYEQYF. The rearrangement links TRBV28 to TRBJ2-7, with TRBD2 matching over 12 bases. Germline lookup yields CDR1 MDHEN and CDR2 SYDVKM. The CDR3 is 18 amino acids. The V and J ends lost 6 bases and 3 bases, in that order; junction bases with no gene match: 15. The whole variable domain, filled in from reference TRBV28 and TRBJ2-7, reads DVKVTQSSRYLVKRTGEKVFLECVQDMDHENMFWYRQDPGLGLRLIYFSYDVKMKEKGDIPEGYSVSREKKERFSLILESASTNQTSMYLCASSLRLAGAQAFYEQYFGPGTRLTVT.

The V call is TRBV19, the J call TRBJ2-2, with D possibly matching TRBD1 (6 bases). The CDR3 sequence is 18 residues long. Germline V gene sequence: CDR1 LNHDA, CDR2 SQIVND (reference sequence). V lost 8 bases to trimming and J lost 6 bases, with 28 bases between them. The CDR3 region is CASPLYPGPGERPGELFF. CDR3 in DNA: TGTGCCAGTCCTCTATACCCGGGCCCAGGGGAGAGACCCGGGGAGCTGTTTTTT.

The rearrangement links TRBV3-1 (or the pseudogene TRBV3-2) to TRBJ1-2; 7 nucleotides line up with TRBD1. Trimming took 11 bases from V and 0 from J; bases not matched to a gene: 18. The CDR3 length is 17 residues. Germline loops: CDR1 LGHDT, CDR2 YNNKEL (reference sequence). The CDR3: CAGATWDRSSTNYGYTF. The DNA for the CDR3 is TGTGCCGGGGCAACCTGGGACAGAAGTTCAACTAACTATGGCTACACCTTC.

The J gene is TRBJ2-3, the V gene TRBV4-3, with 14 bases that match TRBD2. CDR1 LGHNA and CDR2 YSLEER come from the germline V gene. Trimming cost V 2 bases and J 1 base; bases outside gene matches: 5. The length of the CDR3 is 18 residues. For the CDR3, the DNA is TGCGCCAGCAGCCAAAGACTAGCGGGAGGGCCTGGCACAGATACGCAGTATTTT. Translation gives CASSQRLAGGPGTDTQYF.

The V call is TRBV7-2, the J call TRBJ1-4; 7 bases map to TRBD1. CDR3 length: 17 residues. The germline V gene has CDR1 SGHTA and CDR2 FQGNSA. J was trimmed by 5 bases and V by 5 bases; bases with no gene match: 14. As DNA, the CDR3 is TGTGCCAGCAGCCGTCAGGGGGGCAGGGTCACCAATGAAAAACTGTTTTTT. Translation gives CASSRQGGRVTNEKLFF.

The V and J genes are TRBV19 and TRBJ1-2; 7 bases line up with TRBD1. Germline V gives CDR1 LNHDA, CDR2 SQIVND (reference sequence). This CDR3 comprises 13 residues. The trim removed 6 bases at V and 7 bases at J, leaving 8 bases unmatched. This CDR3 reads CASRGQDRVGYTF. For the CDR3, the DNA is TGTGCCAGTAGGGGCCAAGACAGGGTTGGCTACACCTTC.

This chain connects TRBV4-1 to TRBJ2-1; 7 positions agree with TRBD2. V shed 2 bases, J shed 5 bases, and the junction held 12 bases outside the gene matches. The CDR3 is 17 residues long. Germline CDR1 MGHRA, CDR2 YSYEKL. The CDR3, as DNA: TGCGCCAGCAGCCAAAGGATGGAGGCGGGAGCTGACAATGAGCAGTTCTTC. This codes for CASSQRMEAGADNEQFF.

This clone has only a few counts. The chain couples TRBV5-1 to TRBJ2-7; 9 bases map to TRBD2. V shed 0 bases, J shed 5 bases, and the junction held 9 bases outside the gene matches. CDR1 is SGHRS and CDR2 is YFSETQ in the germline V gene. This CDR3 has 16 residues. This CDR3 reads CASSLAEGLAYNEQYF. The CDR3 nucleotides read TGCGCCAGCAGCTTGGCCGAGGGACTAGCATATAACGAGCAGTACTTC.